The text below deals with one T cell receptor beta chain. Libraries were prepared by immunoSEQ multiplex PCR; TCRdb keeps only in-frame clonotypes and omits some of them. The sample records around 1.1 million clones, about 80% being singletons. This entry comes from a study of shared clonotypes between healthy human individuals. The V gene lost 8 bases and the J gene lost 5 bases, with 11 bases spanning the gap. The CDR3 runs to 12 residues. The germline V gene encodes CDR1 LGHNT and CDR2 FRNRAP. The specimen sequenced was memory CD4+ T cells from PBMCs. Subset here: CD45RA-negative fraction. The chain uses TRBV12-5 and TRBJ2-3; the D is unclear. The sequence was obtained from a man younger than 30 in good health. Some clones in this sample may be carry-over from other donors' samples. CDR3 sequence reads: CASRSPGDTQYF. As DNA, the CDR3 is TGTGCTAGTCGATCCCCTGGAGATACGCAGTATTTT.